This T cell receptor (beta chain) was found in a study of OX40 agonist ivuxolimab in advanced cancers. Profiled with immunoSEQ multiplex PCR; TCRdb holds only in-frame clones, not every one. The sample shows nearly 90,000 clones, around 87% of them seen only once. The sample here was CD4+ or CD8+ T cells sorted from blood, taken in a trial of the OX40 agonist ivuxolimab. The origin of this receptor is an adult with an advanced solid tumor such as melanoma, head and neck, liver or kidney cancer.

The CDR3 sequence is CASSVVAGNRETQYF. Here the CDR3 DNA reads TGTGCCAGCAGCGTTGTAGCGGGGAATAGAGAGACCCAGTACTTC. The chain is built from TRBV9 and TRBJ2-5; 8 bases agree with TRBD2. The CDR3 totals 15 residues. With V trimmed by 2 bases and J by 4 bases, 7 bases remained unmatched. Germline V lookup: CDR1 SGDLS, CDR2 YYNGEE.